Listed here are 9 T cell receptor beta chains from one sample, sequenced in a study of T cells in Graves' hyperthyroidism and ophthalmopathy. RNA transcripts provided the source from which TCR beta CDR3 regions were amplified. In the first-round RT-PCR of the TCR CDR3, the HTBI primer set was used. MiXCR was run by TCRdb on the multiplex PCR reads, yielding one entry per CDR3 protein. The table has a few hundred thousand distinct CDR3 sequences, about a fifth seen once. Sequenced sample: blood. These receptors were collected from a man younger than 35 with Graves' ophthalmopathy.

The V gene is TRBV3-1, the J gene TRBJ1-1; 8 bases are shared with TRBD1. Germline values: CDR1 LGHDT, CDR2 YNNKEL (reference sequence). With V trimmed by 6 bases and J by 1 base, 7 bases remained unmatched. This CDR3 has 15 amino acids. The CDR3 DNA is TGTGCCAGCAGACGGGACAGGATCTCGAACACTGAAGCTTTCTTT. It codes for CASRRDRISNTEAFF.

The chain recombines TRBV11-2 with TRBJ2-5; no reliable D call. This CDR3 region has 12 residues. V lost 8 bases to trimming and J lost 4 bases, with 11 bases between them. From germline, CDR1 is SGHAT and CDR2 FQNNGV. The CDR3 is CASGRVLETQYF. CDR3 DNA: TGTGCCAGCGGACGGGTCCTAGAGACCCAGTACTTC.

V is TRBV10-1 and J is TRBJ2-1; D is undetermined. Germline-derived CDR1 and CDR2 are WNHNN and SYGVQD (reference sequence). The CDR3 is 12 residues long. The V end was cut by 4 bases, the J end by 8 bases, with 9 bases between. CDR3 in DNA: TGCGCCAGCAGTGGAAACAGCGATGAGCAGTTCTTC. Encoded protein: CASSGNSDEQFF.

The genes are TRBV15 and TRBJ2-1; TRBD2 aligns across 7 bases. The CDR3 is 18 residues long. The V segment lost 1 base and the J segment 0 bases; nucleotides outside the gene matches: 9. Germline V lookup: CDR1 LNHNV, CDR2 YYDKDF (reference sequence). CDR3 sequence (DNA): TGTGCCACCAGCAGAGGGGGGGGAGGCGGTCGCTCCTACAATGAGCAGTTCTTC. Translated: CATSRGGGGGRSYNEQFF.

The rearrangement joins TRBV3-1 to TRBJ1-6; D is unclear. V lost 0 bases to trimming and J lost 7 bases, with 13 bases between them. The CDR3 loop spans 16 amino acids. Germline V lookup: CDR1 LGHDT, CDR2 YNNKEL (reference sequence). The CDR3 sequence: CASSQDKGRYNSPLHF. CDR3 bases: TGTGCCAGCAGCCAAGATAAGGGCAGGTACAATTCACCCCTCCACTTT.

Concerning this clonotype itself: A much larger clone is a single base away; this may be a read error. The chain joins TRBV5-8 to TRBJ2-1, with no clear D. The CDR3 runs to 16 residues. Germline CDR1 reads SGHTS; CDR2 reads YDEGEE. The CDR3 DNA sequence: TGTGCCAGCAGCCCTTACTCGAGGAGCTCCTACAATGAGCGGTTCTTC. Amino acid sequence: CASSPYSRSSYNERFF.

This clonotype has a handful of counts. Without the conserved terminal phenylalanine or tryptophan, this CDR3 likely stems from a read error. The gene calls are TRBV12-3 or TRBV12-4 and TRBJ2-7, with 8 positions matching TRBD1. The ends lost 5 bases at V and 5 bases at J; junction bases unmatched: 5. The CDR3 length is 13 residues. CDR3 protein: CASSTRTGNEQYL. As DNA, the CDR3 is TGTGCCAGCAGTACTCGGACAGGGAACGAGCAGTACCTC.

This clonotype appeared many times. The rearrangement uses TRBV2 and TRBJ1-1, with a tentative D call TRBD1 (6 bases). The CDR3 is 17 residues long. Trimming took off 0 bases at V and 1 base at J, with 15 bases between the two ends. Germline V gene data show CDR1 as SNHLY and CDR2 as FYNNEI. Here the CDR3 reads CASSEALLTGSNTEAFF. CDR3 in DNA: TGTGCCAGCAGTGAAGCGCTTCTGACAGGTTCGAACACTGAAGCTTTCTTT.

This clonotype was seen a few times. The chain employs TRBV4-2 and TRBJ2-7; D perhaps matches TRBD1 (5 bases). Between the trimmed V and J ends, which lost 1 base and 0 bases, there was a span of 10 bases. Germline V CDR1 and CDR2: LGHNA, YNFKEQ. This CDR3 is 15 amino acids long. CDR3: CASSQGTGPSYEQYF. The CDR3, as DNA: TGTGCCAGCAGCCAAGGAACAGGTCCCTCCTACGAGCAGTACTTC.